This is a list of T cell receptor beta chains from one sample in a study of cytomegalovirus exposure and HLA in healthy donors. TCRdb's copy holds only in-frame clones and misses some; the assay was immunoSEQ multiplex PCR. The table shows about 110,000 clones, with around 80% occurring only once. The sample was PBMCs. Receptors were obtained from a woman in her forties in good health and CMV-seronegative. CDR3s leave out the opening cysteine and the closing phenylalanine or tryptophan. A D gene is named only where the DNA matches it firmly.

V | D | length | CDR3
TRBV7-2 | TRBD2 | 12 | ASSLSGSNHEQY
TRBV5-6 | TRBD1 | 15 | ASSSGWGAGGSSPLH
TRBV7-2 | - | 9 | ASSLIYGYT
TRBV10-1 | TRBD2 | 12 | ASSSRREEETQY
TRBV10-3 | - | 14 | AIKPESTGLNTEAF
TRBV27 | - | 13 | ASSSGGGANNEQF
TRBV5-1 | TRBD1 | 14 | ASSLEGTGGFYGYT
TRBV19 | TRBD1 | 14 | ASSPWETGVLSTIY
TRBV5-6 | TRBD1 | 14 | ASSLPRTGVGYGYT
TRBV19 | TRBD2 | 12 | ASSLLAGADTQY
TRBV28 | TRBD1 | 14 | ASSPKGDRGFAKLF
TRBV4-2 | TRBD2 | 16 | ASSQPPSTSGRSDTQY
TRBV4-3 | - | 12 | ASSQGQSNTEAF
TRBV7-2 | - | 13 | ASSLALPGSYEQY
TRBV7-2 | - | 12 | ASSYQGFGYEQY
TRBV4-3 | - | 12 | ASSRLAYMDEQY
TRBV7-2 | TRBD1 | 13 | ASSLIRQGVYGYT
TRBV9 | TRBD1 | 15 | ASSVGQGMVSGNTIY
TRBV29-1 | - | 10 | SVLVLYNEQF
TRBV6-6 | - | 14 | ASSYFRGGDFNEQF
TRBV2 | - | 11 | ASSENGGSGQY
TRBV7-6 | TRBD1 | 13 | ASSPLSGGLGQYF
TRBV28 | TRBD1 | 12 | ASSLPDRGGGYT
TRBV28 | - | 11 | ASSSQGVYGYT
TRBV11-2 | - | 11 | ASSLGRGETQY
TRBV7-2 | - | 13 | ASSLVARSSYEQY
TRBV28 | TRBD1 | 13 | ASSLGGGGYTEAF
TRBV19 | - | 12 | ASSLGLDSGTQY
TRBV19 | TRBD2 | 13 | ASRERESGDDEQY
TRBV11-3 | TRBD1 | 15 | ASSAVTRDRDTGELF
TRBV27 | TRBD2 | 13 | ASSLYTSGGVEQY
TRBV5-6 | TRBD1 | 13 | ASSPTGSYNFEQY
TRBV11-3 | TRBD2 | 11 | ASSRTSRDTQY
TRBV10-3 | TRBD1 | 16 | AISGALGQGKDNYGYT
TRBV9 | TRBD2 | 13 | ASSGRDYHQETQY
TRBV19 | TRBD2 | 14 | ASRSLAGGSVETQY
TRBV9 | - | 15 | ASSQEGGRAWNNEQF
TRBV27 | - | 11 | ASKGRAVAEQF
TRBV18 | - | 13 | ASSPLAKYVYEQY
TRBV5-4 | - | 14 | ASSLVGGTVPGTQY
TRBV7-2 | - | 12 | ASSPQVPVEKLF
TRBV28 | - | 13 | ASSLHSDRTYGYT
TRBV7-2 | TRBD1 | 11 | ASSRRGRETQY